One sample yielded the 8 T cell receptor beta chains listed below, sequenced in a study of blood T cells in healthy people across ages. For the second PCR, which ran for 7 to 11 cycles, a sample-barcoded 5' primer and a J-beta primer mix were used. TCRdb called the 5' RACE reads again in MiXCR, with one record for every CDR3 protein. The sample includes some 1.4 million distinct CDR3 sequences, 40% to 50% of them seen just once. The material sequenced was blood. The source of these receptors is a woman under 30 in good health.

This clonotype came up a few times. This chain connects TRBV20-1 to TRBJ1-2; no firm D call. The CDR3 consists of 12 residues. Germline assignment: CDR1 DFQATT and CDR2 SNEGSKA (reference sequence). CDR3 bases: TGCAAATTGAGCGATATGGGCTATGGCTACACCTTC. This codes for CKLSDMGYGYTF.

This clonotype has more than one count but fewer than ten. Written as DNA, the CDR3 is TGTGCCAGCAGTTCACAGGGGTTTTCTGAAGCTTTCTTT. This translates into CASSSQGFSEAFF. V is TRBV12-3 or TRBV12-4 and J is TRBJ1-1; TRBD1 agrees at 7 bases. V dropped 4 bases and J dropped 6; count of bases not matched to a gene: 5. There are 13 residues in the CDR3.

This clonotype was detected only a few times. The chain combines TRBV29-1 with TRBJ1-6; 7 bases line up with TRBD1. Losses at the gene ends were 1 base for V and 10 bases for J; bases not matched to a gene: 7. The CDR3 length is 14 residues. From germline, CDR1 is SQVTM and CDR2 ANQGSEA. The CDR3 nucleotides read TGCAGCGTTGAAGTAGGAGGGGGCGGGTCACCCCTCCACTTT. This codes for CSVEVGGGGSPLHF.

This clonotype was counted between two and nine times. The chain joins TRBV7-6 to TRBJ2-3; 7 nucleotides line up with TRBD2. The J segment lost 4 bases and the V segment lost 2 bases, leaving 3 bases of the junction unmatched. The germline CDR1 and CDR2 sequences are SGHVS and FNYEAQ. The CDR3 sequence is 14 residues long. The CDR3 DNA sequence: TGTGCCAGCAGCTTAAAGCGGGGCCCAGATACGCAGTATTTT. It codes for CASSLKRGPDTQYF.

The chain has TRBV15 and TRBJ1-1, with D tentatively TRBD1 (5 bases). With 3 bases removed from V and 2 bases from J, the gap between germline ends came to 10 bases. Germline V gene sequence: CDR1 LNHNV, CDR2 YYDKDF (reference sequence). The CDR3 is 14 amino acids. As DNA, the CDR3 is TGTGCCACCAGCAGGATGGGGGTTAACACTGAAGCTTTCTTT. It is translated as CATSRMGVNTEAFF.

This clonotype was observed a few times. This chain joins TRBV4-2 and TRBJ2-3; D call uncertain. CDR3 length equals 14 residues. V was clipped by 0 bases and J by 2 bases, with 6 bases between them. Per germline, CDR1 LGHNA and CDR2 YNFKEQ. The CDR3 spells CASSQDLNTDTQYF. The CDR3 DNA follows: TGTGCCAGCAGCCAAGACTTAAACACAGATACGCAGTATTTT.

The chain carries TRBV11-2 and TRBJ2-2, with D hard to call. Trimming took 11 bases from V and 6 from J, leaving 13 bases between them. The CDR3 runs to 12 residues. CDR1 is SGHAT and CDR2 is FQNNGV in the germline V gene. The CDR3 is CACDIRAGELFF. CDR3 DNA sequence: TGTGCCTGCGACATCCGGGCCGGGGAGCTGTTTTTT.

As DNA, the CDR3 is TGTGCCAGCAGCTTAGTCGGAAACCTAGTCCAAGAGACCCAGTACTTC. Residues: CASSLVGNLVQETQYF. This chain connects TRBV7-6 to TRBJ2-5, with no clear D. Germline V gene lookup returns CDR1 SGHVS and CDR2 FNYEAQ. The CDR3 sequence is 16 residues long. The V end was cut by 1 base, the J end by 1 base, with 13 bases between.